These 7 T cell receptor beta chains came from one sample sequenced in a study of cytomegalovirus exposure and HLA in healthy donors. In the PCR, 60 Vbeta and 13 Jbeta primers were used. TCRdb keeps only in-frame clones here, not all; method: immunoSEQ multiplex PCR. Here the sample spans about 94,000 clones, 70% to 85% being singletons. The specimen sequenced was PBMCs. The receptors derive from a human donor in good health.

The chain uses TRBV5-6 and TRBJ1-2; 9 positions agree with TRBD1. Germline-derived CDR1 and CDR2 are SGHDT and YYEEEE. This CDR3 spans 14 amino acids. V gave up 0 bases and J gave up 5 bases; unmatched junction bases: 2. The CDR3 nucleotides read TGTGCCAGCAGCTTGGCAGACAGGGGGTATGGCTACACCTTC. It yields the protein CASSLADRGYGYTF.

The V call is TRBV6-1, the J call TRBJ1-1, with D unclear. The germline CDR1 and CDR2 sequences are MNHNS and SASEGT. This CDR3 has 15 amino acids. V lost 5 bases, J lost 0 bases, and 13 bases lay in between. The CDR3 DNA reads as TGTGCCAGCAGTCCTTACCAGACATTGAACACTGAAGCTTTCTTT. Residues: CASSPYQTLNTEAFF.

The chain links TRBV27 to TRBJ1-2; 7 bases map to TRBD1. V was pared by 4 bases and J by 10 bases, with 9 bases of the junction left unmatched. Per germline, CDR1 MNHEY and CDR2 SMNVEV (reference sequence). This CDR3 contains 13 residues. This chain's CDR3 is CASSSTRDSHYTF. The CDR3 bases are TGTGCCAGCAGTTCCACCAGGGACAGCCACTACACCTTC.

This clone was recorded only once. The chain carries TRBV9 and TRBJ1-6, with 10 bases that match TRBD1. The ends lost 2 bases at V and 8 bases at J; junction bases unmatched: 4. In germline, CDR1 is SGDLS, CDR2 YYNGEE. The CDR3 loop spans 15 amino acids. The CDR3 DNA reads TGTGCCAGCAGCGTGACAGGGGGCGCGGATTCACCCCTCCACTTT. This translates into CASSVTGGADSPLHF.

The J gene is TRBJ1-2, the V gene TRBV6-5, with TRBD1 matching 7 bases. The germline CDR1 and CDR2 sequences are MNHEY and SVGAGI. With V trimmed by 8 bases and J by 6 bases, 12 bases remained unmatched. The CDR3 covers 14 residues. CDR3 residues: CASSDRVARHGYTF. The CDR3 DNA sequence: TGTGCCAGCTCTGACAGGGTAGCCCGACATGGCTACACCTTC.

This clone was recorded only once. The V gene is TRBV9, the J gene TRBJ2-5, with 16 bases aligning to TRBD2. CDR3 length equals 17 residues. Germline values: CDR1 SGDLS, CDR2 YYNGEE. V trimming: 4 bases; J trimming: 2 bases; junction bases outside the gene matches: 5. This chain's CDR3 is CASSTGTSGGAQETQYF. The CDR3, as DNA: TGTGCCAGCAGCACCGGGACTAGCGGGGGGGCTCAAGAGACCCAGTACTTC.

In DNA, the CDR3 is TGTGCCTACTATGGCCCCCCGGCCCACGAGCAGTACTTC. Protein sequence: CAYYGPPAHEQYF. The chain combines TRBV30 with TRBJ2-7, with unresolved D. V was clipped by 7 bases and J by 5 bases, with 18 bases between them. This CDR3 has 13 amino acids. CDR1 and CDR2 from the germline V gene are GTSNPN and SVGIG (reference sequence).